The 18 T cell receptor beta chains presented below share a single source sample, sequenced in a study of T cells in Graves' hyperthyroidism and ophthalmopathy. The TCR beta CDR3 regions underwent amplification using RNA transcripts as the source. The study used the HTBI primer set for a first-round RT-PCR of the TCR CDR3. TCRdb reprocessed the multiplex PCR reads via MiXCR and lists one record per CDR3 protein. The repertoire has nearly 600,000 distinct CDR3 sequences, around 13% of them found once; the top ten carry less than 6%. The sample taken for sequencing was blood. The source is a woman aged 25 to 39 with Graves' hyperthyroidism that later progressed to Graves' ophthalmopathy.

The chain recombines TRBV28 with TRBJ1-5; D gene unclear. Per the germline V gene, CDR1 is MDHEN and CDR2 is SYDVKM. The V gene lost 5 bases and the J gene lost 9 bases, with 11 bases spanning the gap. The CDR3 length is 12 residues. The CDR3 is CASSIGRRPQHF. The CDR3 DNA reads TGTGCCAGCAGTATTGGTCGGCGGCCCCAGCATTTT.

This clonotype was seen ten or more times. The chain employs TRBV7-2 and TRBJ2-3; unclear D gene. Trimming left V 5 bases short and J 0 bases short, with 12 bases between. This CDR3 is built from 15 residues. Looked up from germline, CDR1 is SGHTA and CDR2 is FQGNSA. CDR3 in DNA: TGTGCCAGCAGCCCCCTCACACCCAGCACAGATACGCAGTATTTT. It specifies CASSPLTPSTDTQYF. The variable domain in full, with the rest retrieved from reference TRBV7-2 and TRBJ2-3, is GAGVSQSPSNKVTEKGKDVELRCDPISGHTALYWYRQSLGQGLEFLIYFQGNSAPDKSGLPSDRFSAERTGGSVSTLTIQRTQQEDSAVYLCASSPLTPSTDTQYFGPGTRLTVL.

This clonotype has only a few counts. The J gene is TRBJ1-5, the V gene TRBV12-3 or TRBV12-4; possible D gene TRBD1, 5 bases. There are 15 residues in the CDR3. Trimming removed 4 bases from V and 0 bases from J, with 10 bases in between. In DNA, the CDR3 is TGTGCCAGCAGTTCCTTGGGGACTAGCAATCAGCCCCAGCATTTT. As protein: CASSSLGTSNQPQHF.

The chain couples TRBV27 to TRBJ2-1; 12 nucleotides agree with TRBD2. The ends lost 4 bases at V and 5 bases at J; junction bases unmatched: 9. This CDR3 is 17 amino acids long. The V gene's germline CDR1 is MNHEY and CDR2 SMNVEV (reference sequence). The CDR3 DNA sequence: TGTGCCAGCAGTTCCTTGAAACTAGCGGGAGGCCACAATGAGCAGTTCTTC. It codes for CASSSLKLAGGHNEQFF.

The sample holds many counts of this clonotype. V is TRBV28 and J is TRBJ1-6; TRBD1 aligns across 12 bases. The J segment lost 9 bases and the V segment lost 5 bases, leaving 14 bases of the junction unmatched. This CDR3 spans 18 amino acids. The germline gives CDR1 MDHEN, CDR2 SYDVKM. CDR3 bases: TGTGCCAGCAGTCAGGGACAGGGGGCTTCCTTCTGGAGTTCACCCCTCCACTTT. Its protein is CASSQGQGASFWSSPLHF.

The DNA for the CDR3 is TGCAGTGCTCCCCGGAGGGTCGACCGCGAGCAGTACTTC. This translates into CSAPRRVDREQYF. This chain links TRBV20-1 with TRBJ2-7, with D possibly being TRBD2 (6 bases). Germline CDR1 and CDR2: DFQATT and SNEGSKA (reference sequence). CDR3 length: 13 residues. Trimming stripped 5 bases from V and 6 bases from J, with 17 bases between.

This clonotype was seen a few times. This rearrangement joins TRBV4-3 to TRBJ2-1, with 15 positions matching TRBD2. Germline lookup yields CDR1 LGHNA and CDR2 YSLEER. This CDR3 contains 19 residues. Trimming at V came to 0 bases and at J to 8 bases, leaving 11 bases not matched to a gene. The CDR3 coding sequence is TGCGCCAGCAGCCAAGAGAATGGACTAGCGGGAGGGCCTTGGGATGAGCAGTTCTTC. This sequence encodes CASSQENGLAGGPWDEQFF.

The J gene is TRBJ2-2, the V gene TRBV4-3; D remains ambiguous. The germline V gene encodes CDR1 LGHNA and CDR2 YSLEER. The length of the CDR3 is 14 residues. V was cut by 10 bases and J by 1 base, with 13 bases left in between. The CDR3, as DNA: TGCGCCACCCAATCCAGTTGGAACACCGGGGAGCTGTTTTTT. As protein: CATQSSWNTGELFF.

The genes are TRBV5-6 and TRBJ1-2; tentatively, D is TRBD1 (5 bases). The CDR3 length is 16 residues. V lost 0 bases, J lost 5 bases, and 17 bases lay in between. Germline assignment: CDR1 SGHDT and CDR2 YYEEEE. The CDR3 loop is CASSLGGMSRKYGYTF. CDR3 in DNA: TGTGCCAGCAGCTTGGGGGGGATGTCGCGGAAGTATGGCTACACCTTC.

This clonotype was detected only a few times. The chain uses TRBV3-1 and TRBJ2-4; D is possibly TRBD2 (7 bases). V lost 4 bases and J 0 bases, leaving 16 bases between the germline ends. From germline, CDR1 is LGHDT and CDR2 YNNKEL (reference sequence). This CDR3 comprises 17 residues. This chain's CDR3 is CASSPEGGLLAKNIQYF. The CDR3 nucleotides read TGTGCCAGCAGCCCTGAGGGGGGGCTACTAGCCAAAAACATTCAGTACTTC.

Ten or more counts support this clonotype. The V and J genes are TRBV10-3 and TRBJ2-5, with TRBD1 identical over 12 bases. The V segment lost 6 bases and the J segment 5 bases; nucleotides outside the gene matches: 7. The CDR3 extends over 15 amino acids. The germline V gene has CDR1 ENHRY and CDR2 SYGVKD. CDR3 loop: CAIRPGTGGSETQYF. The CDR3, as DNA: TGTGCCATCAGACCCGGGACAGGGGGCTCCGAGACCCAGTACTTC.

The V and J genes are TRBV24-1 and TRBJ2-1; D not resolved. The V end was cut by 3 bases, the J end by 4 bases, with 9 bases between. CDR1 is KGHDR and CDR2 is SFDVKD in the germline V gene. This CDR3 has 14 amino acids. In DNA, the CDR3 is TGTGCCACCAGTGATACCCAGATATACAATGAGCAGTTCTTC. Amino acids: CATSDTQIYNEQFF.

This clonotype has at least ten counts. The V gene is TRBV7-8, the J gene TRBJ2-5; D gene unclear. The CDR3 length is 16 residues. With 6 bases removed from V and 5 bases from J, the gap between germline ends came to 22 bases. CDR1 is SGHVS, CDR2 FQNEAQ, per germline. The CDR3 region is CASSHPPGSSWETQYF. The CDR3 DNA reads as TGTGCCAGCAGTCACCCCCCGGGTTCTAGTTGGGAGACCCAGTACTTC.

This clonotype was seen a few times. The rearrangement joins TRBV4-1 to TRBJ1-6; a possible D gene is TRBD1 (5 bases). Germline V gene sequence: CDR1 MGHRA, CDR2 YSYEKL. The V end was cut by 3 bases, the J end by 7 bases, with 19 bases between. The CDR3 covers 17 residues. Here the CDR3 DNA reads TGCGCCAGCAGCCAGGTCTACATGACAGAGGGGAATTCACCCCTCCACTTT. Translated, it gives CASSQVYMTEGNSPLHF.

This clonotype has a single count. This sequence may be a read error, since a much larger clone differs from it by one base. V usage is TRBV6-2 or TRBV6-3 and J usage is TRBJ2-3; no definite D call. Per the germline V gene, CDR1 is MNHEY and CDR2 is SVGEGT. This CDR3 is 16 amino acids long. CDR3 in amino acids: CASSYSKELSTETQYF. CDR3 DNA: TGTGCCAGCAGTTACTCGAAGGAACTAAGCACAGAGACGCAGTATTTT.

The chain is built from TRBV10-2 and TRBJ2-2, with 8 bases identical to TRBD2. V lost 3 bases and J lost 4; bases outside the gene matches: 4. This CDR3 contains 15 residues. CDR1 is WSHSY, CDR2 SAAADI, per germline. DNA for the CDR3: TGCGCCAGCAGTGACGGGGGGGTGGGCACCGGGGAGCTGTTTTTT. Translated: CASSDGGVGTGELFF.

The table lists this clonotype with many counts. The chain couples TRBV2 to TRBJ2-1, with 9 bases identical to TRBD2. Germline-derived CDR1 and CDR2 are SNHLY and FYNNEI. V gave up 8 bases and J gave up 10 bases; unmatched junction bases: 27. This CDR3 has 19 residues. CDR3 DNA: TGTGCCAGCTATAAAATCTCTAGCGGGATGCACGAACCCTCTTGGGAGCAGTTCTTC. Amino acid sequence: CASYKISSGMHEPSWEQFF.

The CDR3 sequence is CASSPGLDEQYF. DNA of the CDR3: TGTGCCAGCAGCCCGGGACTGGACGAGCAGTACTTC. V and J are TRBV9 and TRBJ2-7; D might be TRBD2 (6 bases). Germline lookup yields CDR1 SGDLS and CDR2 YYNGEE. CDR3 length equals 12 residues. Trimming took off 4 bases at V and 5 bases at J, with 10 bases between the two ends.